A few counts support the clone carrying this T cell receptor beta chain. Its antigen is still unknown. The sample belongs to a study of cytomegalovirus exposure and HLA in healthy donors. Regarding the study as a whole: Specificity for CMV antigens was confirmed in vitro for a few of the CMV-associated chains. Analysis was carried out at a later point, and it linked a missense DCLRE1C variant to TCR beta V- and J-gene trimming. Apart from CMV serostatus, no immune exposure information was available.

Use of 60 Vbeta and 13 Jbeta primers characterized the PCR. Per the original methods: Later work found around 85 million unique TCR beta chains, with 9.5 million to 11 million shared. Repertoires were generated with immunoSEQ multiplex PCR, while TCRdb's copy carries only in-frame clones and drops some. That table is the source of V, J and clone size, and D and trimming were worked out from the DNA. The table records a few hundred thousand clones, approximately 80% of them present only once. The V and J ends lost 5 bases and 4 bases, in that order; junction bases with no gene match: 5. Germline-derived CDR1 and CDR2 are SEHNR and FQNEAQ (reference sequence). This CDR3 has 14 residues.

V gene TRBV7-9 combines with J gene TRBJ1-3; 7 nucleotides line up with TRBD1. This clonotype originated in a middle-aged woman in good health and CMV-seronegative. The specimen was PBMCs. The CDR3 DNA sequence: TGTGCCAGCAGCCACCGGGACAGAGGAAACACCATATATTTT. It codes for CASSHRDRGNTIYF.